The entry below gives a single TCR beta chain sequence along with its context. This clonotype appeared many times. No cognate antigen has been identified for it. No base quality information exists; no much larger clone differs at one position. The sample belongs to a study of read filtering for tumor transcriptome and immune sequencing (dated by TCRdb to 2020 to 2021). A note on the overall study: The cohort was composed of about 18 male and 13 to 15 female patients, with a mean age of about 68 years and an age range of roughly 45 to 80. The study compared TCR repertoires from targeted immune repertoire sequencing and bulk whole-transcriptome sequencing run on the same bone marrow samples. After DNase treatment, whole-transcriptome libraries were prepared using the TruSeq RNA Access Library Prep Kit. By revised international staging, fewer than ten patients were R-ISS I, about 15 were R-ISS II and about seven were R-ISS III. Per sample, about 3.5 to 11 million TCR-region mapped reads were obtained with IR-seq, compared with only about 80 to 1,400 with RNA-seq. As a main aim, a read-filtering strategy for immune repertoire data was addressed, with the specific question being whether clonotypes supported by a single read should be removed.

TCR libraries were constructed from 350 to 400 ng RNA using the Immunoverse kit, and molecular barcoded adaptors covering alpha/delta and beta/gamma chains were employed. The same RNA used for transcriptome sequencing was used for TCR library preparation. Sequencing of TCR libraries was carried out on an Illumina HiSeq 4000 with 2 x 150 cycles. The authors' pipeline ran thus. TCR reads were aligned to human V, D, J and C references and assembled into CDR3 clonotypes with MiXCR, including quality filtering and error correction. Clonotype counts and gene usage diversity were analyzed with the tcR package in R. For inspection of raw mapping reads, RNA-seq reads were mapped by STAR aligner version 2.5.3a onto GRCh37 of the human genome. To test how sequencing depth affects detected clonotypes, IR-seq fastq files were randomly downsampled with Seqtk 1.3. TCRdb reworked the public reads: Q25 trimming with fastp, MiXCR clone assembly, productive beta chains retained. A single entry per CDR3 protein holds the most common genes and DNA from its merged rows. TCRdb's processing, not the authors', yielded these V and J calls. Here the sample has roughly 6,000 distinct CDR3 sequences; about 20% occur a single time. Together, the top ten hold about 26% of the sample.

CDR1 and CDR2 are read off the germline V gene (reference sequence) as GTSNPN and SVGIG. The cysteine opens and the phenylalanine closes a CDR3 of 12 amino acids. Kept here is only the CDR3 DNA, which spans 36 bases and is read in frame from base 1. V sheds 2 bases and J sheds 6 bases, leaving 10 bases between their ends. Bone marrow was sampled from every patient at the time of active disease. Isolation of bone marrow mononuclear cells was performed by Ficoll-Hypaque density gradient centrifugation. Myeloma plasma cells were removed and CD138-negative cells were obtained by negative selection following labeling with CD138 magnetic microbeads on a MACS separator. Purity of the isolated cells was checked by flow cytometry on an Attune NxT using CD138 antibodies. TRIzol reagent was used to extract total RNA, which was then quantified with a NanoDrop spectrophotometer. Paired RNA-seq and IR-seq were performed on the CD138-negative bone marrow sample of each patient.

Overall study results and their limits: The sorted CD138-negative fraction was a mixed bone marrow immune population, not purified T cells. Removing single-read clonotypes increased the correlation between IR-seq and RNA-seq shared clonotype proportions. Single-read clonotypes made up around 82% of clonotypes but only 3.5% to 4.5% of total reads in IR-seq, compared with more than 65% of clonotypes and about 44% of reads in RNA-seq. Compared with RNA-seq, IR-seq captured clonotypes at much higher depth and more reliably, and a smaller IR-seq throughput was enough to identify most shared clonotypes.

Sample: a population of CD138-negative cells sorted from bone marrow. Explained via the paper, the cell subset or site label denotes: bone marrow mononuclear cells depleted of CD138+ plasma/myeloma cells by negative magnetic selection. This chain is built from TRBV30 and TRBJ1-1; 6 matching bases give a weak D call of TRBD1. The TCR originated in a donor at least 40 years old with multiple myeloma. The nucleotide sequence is TGTGCCTGGAGTCCCGGACAGCCTGAAGCTTTCTTT. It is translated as CAWSPGQPEAFF. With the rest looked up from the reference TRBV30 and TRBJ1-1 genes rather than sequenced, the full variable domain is SQTIHQWPATLVQPVGSPLSLECTVEGTSNPNLYWYRQAAGRGLQLLFYSVGIGQISSEVPQNLSASRPQDRQFILSSKKLLLSDSGFYLCAWSPGQPEAFFGQGTRLTVV.